This is a list of T cell receptor beta chains from one sample in a study of T-cell reconstitution after alpha-beta-depleted transplantation in children. Each CDR3 protein gets one entry after TCRdb re-called the PCR reads with MiXCR. The table shows 230,000 or so distinct CDR3 sequences, with 9.7% occurring only once. The material sequenced was PBMCs from the stem cell graft donor, taken from the stem cell graft. The receptors were gathered from a human donor who donated a stem cell graft to a child with SCID. The CDR3 runs from the conserved cysteine through the conserved F or W.

j_call | v_call | cdr3_aa
TRBJ1-2 | TRBV29-1 | CSALGGALNYGYTF
TRBJ1-4 | TRBV5-1 | CASSPDRGGEKLFF
TRBJ1-1 | TRBV5-5 | CASSLIQGASGRGTEAFF
TRBJ2-7 | TRBV7-9 | CASSSPTDPYEQYF
TRBJ1-5 | TRBV5-1 | CASSSTGNFNQPQHF
TRBJ2-1 | TRBV6-5 | CASSSPHLWNNEQFF
TRBJ1-2 | TRBV5-1 | CASSFLRGDGYTF
TRBJ1-2 | TRBV4-1 | CASSRQGRDNYGYTF
TRBJ2-2 | TRBV12-3/TRBV12-4 | CASTQEDTGELFF
TRBJ2-7 | TRBV7-2 | CASSPGTGEPYEQYF
TRBJ2-7 | TRBV7-2 | CASSLGYTSSYEQYF
TRBJ1-2 | TRBV4-2 | CASSPSEGGYGYTF
TRBJ1-5 | TRBV3-1 | CASSQDTHQPQHF
TRBJ2-7 | TRBV7-2 | CASSLVSLASTYEQYF
TRBJ2-1 | TRBV20-1 | CSAPDITTSGGPDEQFF
TRBJ2-3 | TRBV20-1 | CSAWGPTDTQYF
TRBJ1-1 | TRBV5-6 | CASSLDRGDRTEAFF
TRBJ1-2 | TRBV5-1 | CASSLGGTSYGYTF
TRBJ2-2 | TRBV20-1 | CSARGVRYTGELFF
TRBJ2-2 | TRBV5-5 | CASSSVRGQGKKDGELFF
TRBJ2-3 | TRBV6-5 | CASSYSMWPGVQRTQYF
TRBJ2-7 | TRBV7-6 | CASSFNLDYEQYF
TRBJ2-4 | TRBV4-3 | CASSQDRAGGKNIQYF
TRBJ2-3 | TRBV6-1 | CASRRLTGSDTQYF
TRBJ2-3 | TRBV20-1 | CSLGGGIDTQYF
TRBJ1-3 | TRBV25-1 | CASSVQFRNRDITGNTIYF
TRBJ2-5 | TRBV20-1 | CSALSRDQETQYF
TRBJ1-5 | TRBV20-1 | CSARDRFGQSSNQPQHF
TRBJ1-5 | TRBV20-1 | CSASYTVSNQPQHF
TRBJ2-7 | TRBV7-6 | CASSPGPNYEQYF
TRBJ2-1 | TRBV5-1 | CASSLDGDSYNEQFF
TRBJ2-7 | TRBV5-4 | CASRPGDRDSYEQYF
TRBJ1-2 | TRBV7-9 | CASSFEQVNYGYTF
TRBJ2-3 | TRBV5-6 | CASSLAGIEDTQYF
TRBJ2-7 | TRBV5-5 | CASSLFISREQYF
TRBJ2-2 | TRBV5-1 | CASSLGLAIGELFF